This T cell receptor (beta chain) was identified during a study of cytomegalovirus exposure and HLA in healthy donors. In the study overall: Assignment to the Caucasian-associated ancestry cluster applied to roughly 80% of the approximately 370 genotyped donors. Findings and limits, study-wide: Analyzed later, most CMV-associated TCR beta chains appeared HLA-restricted. Roughly uniform depth of sequencing across donors was assumed in presence/absence analyses.

In regard to this clone: Its target is not known.

Germline CDR1 and CDR2: GTSNPN and SVGIG (reference sequence). This CDR3 has 12 amino acids. V was clipped by 5 bases and J by 7 bases; unmatched bases: 8. Primers: 60 Vbeta forward and 13 Jbeta reverse. Using immunoSEQ multiplex PCR, the repertoire was profiled, and TCRdb retains in-frame clones only, with some absent. The sample table sets out about 170,000 clones. The receptor was isolated from a woman aged 18-29 years in good health and CMV-seropositive. The sequencing sample was made of PBMCs. J is TRBJ2-7 and V is TRBV30; 7 bases fit TRBD1. CDR3 in amino acids: CAWGEGGWEQYF. As DNA, the CDR3 is TGTGCCTGGGGGGAAGGGGGCTGGGAGCAGTACTTC.